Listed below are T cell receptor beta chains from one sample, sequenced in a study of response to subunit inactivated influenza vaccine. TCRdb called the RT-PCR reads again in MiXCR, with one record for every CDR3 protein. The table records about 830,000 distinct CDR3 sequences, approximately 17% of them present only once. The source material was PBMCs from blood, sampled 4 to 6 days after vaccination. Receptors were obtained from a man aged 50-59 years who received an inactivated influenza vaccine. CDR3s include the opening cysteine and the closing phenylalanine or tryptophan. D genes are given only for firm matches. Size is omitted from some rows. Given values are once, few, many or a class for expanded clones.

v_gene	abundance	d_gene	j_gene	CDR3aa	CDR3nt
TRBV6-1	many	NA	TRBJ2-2	CASSLGLQNTGELFF	TGTGCCAGCAGCCTGGGACTTCAGAACACCGGGGAGCTGTTTTTT
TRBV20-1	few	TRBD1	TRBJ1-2	CSASGTGLDYGYTF	TGCAGTGCGTCCGGGACAGGGCTCGATTATGGCTACACCTTC
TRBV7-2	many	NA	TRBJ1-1	CASSLLSGLTEAFF	TGTGCCAGCAGCTTACTTTCAGGGCTCACTGAAGCTTTCTTT
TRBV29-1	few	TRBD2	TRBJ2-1	CSVEYRLAGVNEQFF	TGCAGCGTTGAATATCGACTAGCGGGAGTCAATGAGCAGTTCTTC
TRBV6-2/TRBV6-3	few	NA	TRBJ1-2	CASSFYGSYGYTF	TGTGCCAGCAGTTTTTACGGAAGCTATGGCTACACCTTC
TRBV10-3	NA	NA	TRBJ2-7	CAISGGDYEQYF	TGTGCCATCAGTGGAGGGGACTACGAGCAGTACTTC
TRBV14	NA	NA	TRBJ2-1	CASSQDVWDNEQFF	TGTGCCAGCAGCCAAGATGTCTGGGACAATGAGCAGTTCTTC
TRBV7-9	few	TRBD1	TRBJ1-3	CASSRVTGAPGNTIYF	TGTGCCAGCAGCAGGGTCACAGGGGCCCCTGGAAACACCATATATTTT
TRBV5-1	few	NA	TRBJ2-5	CASSGGTPTETQYF	TGCGCCAGCAGCGGCGGGACTCCAACAGAGACCCAGTACTTC
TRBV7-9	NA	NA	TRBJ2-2	CASSLGSRTRTGELFF	TGTGCCAGCAGCTTAGGTAGCAGGACGCGCACCGGGGAGCTGTTTTTT
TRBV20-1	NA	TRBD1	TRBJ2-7	CSARGQVEYEQYF	TGCAGTGCGAGAGGACAGGTAGAATACGAGCAGTACTTC
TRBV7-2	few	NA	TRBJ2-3	CASNEIGTPSDTQYF	TGTGCCAGCAACGAAATCGGGACACCGTCGGATACGCAGTATTTT
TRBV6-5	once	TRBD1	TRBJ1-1	CASSNRGLYIEAFF	TGTGCCAGCAGTAACAGGGGGCTGTATATTGAAGCTTTCTTT
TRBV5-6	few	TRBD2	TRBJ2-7	CASSPPGSAGDEQYF	TGTGCCAGCAGCCCCCCAGGGTCAGCGGGAGACGAGCAGTACTTC
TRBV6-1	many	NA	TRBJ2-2	CASSSPGQPTGELFF	TGTGCCAGCAGCAGTCCGGGACAACCTACCGGGGAGCTGTTTTTT
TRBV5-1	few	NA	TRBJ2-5	CASRDTDIAETQYF	TGCGCCAGCAGGGACACTGACATCGCGGAGACCCAGTACTTC
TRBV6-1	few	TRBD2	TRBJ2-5	CASSEDLTGGETQYF	TGTGCCAGCAGTGAAGATCTCACGGGGGGAGAGACCCAGTACTTC
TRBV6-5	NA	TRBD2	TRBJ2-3	CASSFGTSGTDTQNF	TGTGCCAGCAGTTTTGGGACTAGCGGCACAGATACGCAGAATTTT
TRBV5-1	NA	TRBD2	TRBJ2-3	CASSPETSGYTDTQYF	TGCGCCAGCAGCCCCGAGACTAGCGGATACACAGATACGCAGTATTTT
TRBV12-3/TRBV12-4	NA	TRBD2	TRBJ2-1	CASSQEMAGGNEQFF	TGTGCCAGCAGTCAAGAGATGGCGGGAGGAAATGAGCAGTTCTTC
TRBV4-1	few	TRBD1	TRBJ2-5	CASSQDQGAGETQYF	TGCGCCAGCAGCCAAGATCAGGGGGCAGGAGAGACCCAGTACTTC
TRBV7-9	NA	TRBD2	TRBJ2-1	CASSLDGGAWNEQFF	TGTGCCAGCAGCTTAGACGGGGGGGCGTGGAATGAGCAGTTCTTC
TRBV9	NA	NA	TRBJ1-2	CASSPWDDYGYTF	TGTGCCAGCAGCCCCTGGGACGACTATGGCTACACCTTC
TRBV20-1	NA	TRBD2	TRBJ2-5	CSAGASGLAGEETQYF	TGCAGTGCTGGAGCTTCGGGACTAGCGGGAGAAGAGACCCAGTACTTC
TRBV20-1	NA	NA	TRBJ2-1	CSASPRSNHFGFF	TGCAGTGCTAGCCCCCGGAGCAATCACTTCGGGTTCTTC
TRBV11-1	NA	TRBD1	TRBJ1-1	CASTEQGVDSEAFF	TGTGCCAGCACCGAACAGGGGGTTGACTCTGAAGCTTTCTTT
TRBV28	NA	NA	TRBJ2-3	CASSRRASTDTQYF	TGTGCCAGCAGTCGACGCGCTAGCACAGATACGCAGTATTTT
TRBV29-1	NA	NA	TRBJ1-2	CSVYRERGYTF	TGCAGCGTCTACAGGGAGCGCGGCTACACCTTC
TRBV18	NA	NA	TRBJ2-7	CASSPPSGDFEQYF	TGTGCCAGCTCACCGCCGTCCGGGGATTTCGAGCAGTACTTC
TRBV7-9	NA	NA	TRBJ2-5	CASSLLRAAQETQYF	TGTGCCAGCAGCTTATTGAGGGCAGCGCAAGAGACCCAGTACTTC
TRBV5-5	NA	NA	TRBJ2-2	CASSQGETGGIGELFF	TGTGCCAGCAGCCAGGGAGAGACAGGTGGAATCGGGGAGCTGTTTTTT
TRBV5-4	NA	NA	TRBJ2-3	CASSLARGPDTQYF	TGTGCCAGCAGCTTGGCGCGGGGCCCAGATACGCAGTATTTT
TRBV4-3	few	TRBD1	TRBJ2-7	CASSQQFLSGQGAGEQYF	TGCGCCAGCAGCCAACAATTTTTAAGCGGACAGGGGGCGGGAGAGCAGTACTTC